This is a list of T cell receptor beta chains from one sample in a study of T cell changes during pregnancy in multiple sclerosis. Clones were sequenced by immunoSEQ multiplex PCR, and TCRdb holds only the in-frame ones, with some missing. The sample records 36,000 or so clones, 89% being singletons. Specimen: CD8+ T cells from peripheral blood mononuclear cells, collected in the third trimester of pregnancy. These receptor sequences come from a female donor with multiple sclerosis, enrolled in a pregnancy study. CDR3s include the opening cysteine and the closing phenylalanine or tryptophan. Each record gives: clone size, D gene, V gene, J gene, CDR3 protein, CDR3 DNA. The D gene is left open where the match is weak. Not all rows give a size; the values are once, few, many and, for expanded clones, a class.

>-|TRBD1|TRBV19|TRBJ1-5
CASTQGQSDQPQHF
TGTGCCAGTACCCAGGGACAGAGCGATCAGCCCCAGCATTTT
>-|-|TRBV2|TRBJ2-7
CASRKDSSYEQYF
TGTGCCAGCAGAAAGGACAGTTCCTACGAGCAGTACTTC
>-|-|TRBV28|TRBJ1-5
CASSLLPPGFNQPQHF
TGTGCCAGCAGTTTATTACCCCCAGGATTCAATCAGCCCCAGCATTTT
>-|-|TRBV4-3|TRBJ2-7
CASSQEGSYEQYF
TGCGCCAGCAGCCAAGAGGGGAGCTACGAGCAGTACTTC
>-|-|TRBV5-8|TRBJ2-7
CASSLGLRSSLEQYF
TGTGCCAGCAGCTTGGGGCTTAGGAGTTCGTTGGAGCAGTACTTC
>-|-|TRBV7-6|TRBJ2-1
CASSSLNEQFF
TGTGCCAGCAGCTCGCTAAATGAGCAGTTCTTC
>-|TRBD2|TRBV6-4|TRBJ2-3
CASSRLAGDTDTQYF
TGTGCCAGCAGTCGGCTAGCGGGGGACACAGATACGCAGTATTTT
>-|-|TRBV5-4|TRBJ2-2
CASSLRGPGELFF
TGTGCCAGCAGCTTGCGAGGGCCCGGGGAGCTGTTTTTT
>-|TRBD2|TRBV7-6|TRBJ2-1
CASSFGTSGSLDEQFF
TGTGCCAGCAGCTTCGGGACTAGCGGGAGTTTGGATGAGCAGTTCTTC
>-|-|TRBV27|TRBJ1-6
CASSPINSPLHF
TGTGCCAGCAGTCCTATAAATTCACCCCTCCACTTT
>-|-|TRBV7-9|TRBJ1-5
CASSLEDLQPQHF
TGTGCCAGCAGCTTGGAGGACCTTCAGCCCCAGCATTTT
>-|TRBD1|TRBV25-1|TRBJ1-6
CASSGQGFRSPLHF
TGTGCCAGCAGTGGACAGGGTTTTAGGTCACCCCTCCACTTT
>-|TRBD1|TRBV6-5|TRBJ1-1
CASSYSRTGDTEAFF
TGTGCCAGCAGTTACTCGAGGACAGGGGACACTGAAGCTTTCTTT
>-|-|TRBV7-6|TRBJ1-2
CASSLGRGEGYTF
TGTGCCAGCAGCTTAGGCAGGGGTGAAGGCTACACCTTC
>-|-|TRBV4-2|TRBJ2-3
CASSPGRGTDTQYF
TGTGCCAGCAGCCCTGGGCGGGGCACAGATACGCAGTATTTT
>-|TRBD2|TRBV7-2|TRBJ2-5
CASTTSAGPRDPNF
TGTGCCAGCACCACTAGCGCGGGTCCAAGAGACCCGAACTTC
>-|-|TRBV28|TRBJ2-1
CASSQIDEQFF
TGTGCCAGCAGTCAGATCGATGAGCAGTTCTTC
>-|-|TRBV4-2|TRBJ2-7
CASSQEQQLTYEQYF
TGTGCCAGCAGCCAAGAACAGCAGTTAACCTACGAGCAGTACTTC
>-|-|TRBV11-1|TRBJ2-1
CASSSREGYEGTEQFF
TGTGCCAGCAGCTCCCGGGAAGGGTATGAGGGCACAGAGCAGTTCTTC
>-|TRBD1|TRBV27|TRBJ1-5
CASSRDSNSNQPQHF
TGTGCCAGCAGCCGGGACAGTAATAGCAATCAGCCCCAGCATTTT
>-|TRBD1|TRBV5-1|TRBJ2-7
CASSPRDRALYEQYF
TGCGCCAGCAGCCCCCGGGACAGGGCCCTCTACGAGCAGTACTTC
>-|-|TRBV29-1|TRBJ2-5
CSVETGRDETQYF
TGCAGCGTTGAAACAGGGAGAGACGAGACCCAGTACTTC
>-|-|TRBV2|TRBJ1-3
CASSEGVLTIYF
TGTGCCAGCAGTGAAGGCGTTCTCACCATATATTTT
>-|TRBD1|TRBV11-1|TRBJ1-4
CASSSGQGYEKLFF
TGTGCCAGCAGCTCCGGACAGGGGTATGAAAAACTGTTTTTT
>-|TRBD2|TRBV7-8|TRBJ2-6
CASTNGGGSSGRALAGANVLTF
TGTGCCAGCACCAATGGAGGGGGATCTAGCGGGAGGGCCTTAGCTGGGGCCAACGTCCTGACTTTC
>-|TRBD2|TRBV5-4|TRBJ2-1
CASSPDGGSSYNEQFF
TGTGCCAGCAGCCCTGATGGCGGGAGCTCCTACAATGAGCAGTTCTTC
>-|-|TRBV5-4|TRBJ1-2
CASSPRSDGAYGYTF
TGTGCCAGCAGCCCGAGATCCGATGGGGCCTATGGCTACACCTTC
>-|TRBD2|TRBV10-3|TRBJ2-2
CATTSGGASSGELFF
TGTGCCACGACTAGCGGGGGGGCCTCTAGCGGGGAGCTGTTTTTT
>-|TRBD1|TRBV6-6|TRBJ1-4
CASSYGAGTGDEKLFF
TGTGCCAGCAGTTACGGAGCCGGGACAGGGGATGAAAAACTGTTTTTT
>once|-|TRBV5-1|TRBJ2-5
CASSFETGEETQYF
TGCGCCAGCAGCTTCGAGACAGGAGAAGAGACCCAGTACTTC
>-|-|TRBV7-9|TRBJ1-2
CASSFTPIAAGYTF
TGTGCCAGCAGCTTTACGCCCATAGCGGCTGGCTACACCTTC
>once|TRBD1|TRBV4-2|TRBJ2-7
CASSQAGGAVYEQYF
TGTGCCAGCAGCCAAGCAGGGGGCGCAGTGTACGAGCAGTACTTC
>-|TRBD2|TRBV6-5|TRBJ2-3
CASSYSSGGATDTQYF
TGTGCCAGCAGTTACTCCAGCGGGGGGGCCACAGATACGCAGTATTTT
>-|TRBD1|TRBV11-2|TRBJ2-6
CASSGGQASSGANVLTF
TGTGCCAGCAGCGGCGGACAGGCTAGCTCTGGGGCCAACGTCCTGACTTTC
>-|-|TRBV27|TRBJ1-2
CASSLQGNYGYTF
TGTGCCAGCAGTTTACAGGGCAACTATGGCTACACCTTC
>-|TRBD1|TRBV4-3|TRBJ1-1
CASSQGQGYTEAFF
TGCGCCAGCAGCCAGGGACAGGGTTACACTGAAGCTTTCTTT
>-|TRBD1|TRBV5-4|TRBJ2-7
CASSLGQGASYEQYF
TGTGCCAGCAGCTTGGGCCAGGGGGCATCCTACGAGCAGTACTTC
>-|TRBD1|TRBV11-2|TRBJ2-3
CASSSPGTGGTDTQYF
TGTGCCAGCAGCTCTCCCGGGACAGGCGGCACAGATACGCAGTATTTT
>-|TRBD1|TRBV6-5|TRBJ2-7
CASSYSGQFSYEQYF
TGTGCCAGCAGTTACTCGGGACAGTTCTCCTACGAGCAGTACTTC
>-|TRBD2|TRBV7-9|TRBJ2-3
CASSPTSGFTDTQYF
TGTGCCAGCAGCCCGACTAGCGGGTTCACAGATACGCAGTATTTT
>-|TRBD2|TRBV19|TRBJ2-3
CASGNGLAGYAADTQYF
TGTGCCAGTGGAAATGGACTAGCGGGATACGCAGCAGATACGCAGTATTTT
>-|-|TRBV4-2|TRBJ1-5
CASSQDGAGKGDSNQPQHF
TGTGCCAGCAGCCAAGATGGAGCAGGGAAGGGGGATAGCAATCAGCCCCAGCATTTT
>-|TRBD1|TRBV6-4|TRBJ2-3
CASSFGTGGTDTQYF
TGTGCCAGCAGCTTCGGGACAGGGGGCACAGATACGCAGTATTTT
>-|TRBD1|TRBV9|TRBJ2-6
CASRTGGTGANVLTF
TGTGCCAGCAGAACAGGGGGCACGGGGGCCAACGTCCTGACTTTC
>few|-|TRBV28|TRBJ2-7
CASSTRTDSSYEQYF
TGTGCCAGCAGTACCCGGACAGACAGCTCCTACGAGCAGTACTTC
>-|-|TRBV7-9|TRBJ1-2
CASSSEQGFSGYTF
TGTGCCAGCAGCTCCGAACAGGGATTCTCTGGCTACACCTTC
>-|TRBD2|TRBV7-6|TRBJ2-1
CAGGGKRERASGLFF
TGTGCCGGGGGGGGCAAGCGGGAGAGGGCCTCAGGTTTGTTCTTC
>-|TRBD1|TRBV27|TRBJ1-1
CASSSTGGEAFF
TGTGCCAGCAGTTCAACAGGGGGTGAAGCTTTCTTT
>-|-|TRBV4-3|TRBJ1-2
CASSQDPSSGADGYTF
TGCGCCAGCAGCCAAGATCCCTCCTCAGGGGCGGATGGCTACACCTTC
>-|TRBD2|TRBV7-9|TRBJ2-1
CASSPPTSGASYNEQFF
TGTGCCAGCAGCCCGCCGACTAGCGGGGCCTCCTACAATGAGCAGTTCTTC
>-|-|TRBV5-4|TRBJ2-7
CASSPQGNYEQYF
TGTGCCAGCAGCCCGCAGGGGAACTACGAGCAGTACTTC
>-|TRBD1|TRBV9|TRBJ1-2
CASSVGNRGFYGYTF
TGTGCCAGCAGCGTAGGGAACAGGGGGTTCTATGGCTACACCTTC
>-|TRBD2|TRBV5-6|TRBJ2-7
CASSLDYGLAGAEQYF
TGTGCCAGCAGCTTGGATTACGGACTAGCGGGAGCCGAGCAGTACTTC
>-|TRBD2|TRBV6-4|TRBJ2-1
CASSDMTSGGSYNEQFF
TGTGCCAGCAGTGATATGACTAGCGGGGGCTCCTACAATGAGCAGTTCTTC
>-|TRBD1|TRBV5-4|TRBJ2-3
CASSLELGGADTQYF
TGTGCCAGCAGCTTGGAGTTAGGGGGCGCAGATACGCAGTATTTT
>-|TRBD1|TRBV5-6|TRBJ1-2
CASSVNRDRVNGYTF
TGTGCCAGCAGCGTTAACCGGGACAGGGTTAATGGCTACACCTTC
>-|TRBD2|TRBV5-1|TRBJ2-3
CASRLAGISSTDTQYF
TGCGCCAGCAGACTAGCGGGAATTTCTAGCACAGATACGCAGTATTTT
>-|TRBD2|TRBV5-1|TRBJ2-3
CASSFRGGFPAGTDTQYF
TGCGCCAGCAGCTTCCGCGGGGGGTTCCCGGCGGGCACAGATACGCAGTATTTT
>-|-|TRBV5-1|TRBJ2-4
CASSPSGEWTTVAKNIQYF
TGCGCCAGCAGCCCGTCGGGGGAGTGGACCACCGTAGCCAAAAACATTCAGTACTTC
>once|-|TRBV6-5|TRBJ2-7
CASSFSSSYEQYF
TGTGCCAGCAGTTTTTCTTCCTCCTACGAGCAGTACTTC